One TCR beta chain is described in this entry. The antigen remains undetermined. The V gene end was trimmed by 2 bases and the J gene end by 11 bases; junction bases not matched to a gene: 4. In germline, CDR1 is MNHNY, CDR2 SVGAGI (reference sequence). There are 12 residues in the CDR3. For the second PCR, which ran for about 6 to 11 cycles, a sample-barcoded 5' primer and a J-beta primer mix were used. From the 5' RACE reads, TCRdb called clonotypes with MiXCR, one entry per CDR3 protein. Among fewer than 750,000 distinct CDR3 sequences listed, under 55% were seen once. The data stem from a study of blood T cells in healthy people across ages. Per-sample PBMC isolation yielded at least 7 million cells. The total RNA that was extracted per sample amounted to at least 5 micrograms. Findings and caveats of the study: It was held that diversity estimates obtained from one million T cells represented underestimates. Age advanced and TCR beta diversity per million T cells fell, roughly linearly.

The chain carries TRBV6-6 and TRBJ1-1; 8 bases align to TRBD1. What was sequenced was blood. This receptor was obtained from an older man in good health. Here the CDR3 DNA reads TGTGCCAGCAGTTACCAGACAGGGGACGCTTTCTTT. It is translated as CASSYQTGDAFF.